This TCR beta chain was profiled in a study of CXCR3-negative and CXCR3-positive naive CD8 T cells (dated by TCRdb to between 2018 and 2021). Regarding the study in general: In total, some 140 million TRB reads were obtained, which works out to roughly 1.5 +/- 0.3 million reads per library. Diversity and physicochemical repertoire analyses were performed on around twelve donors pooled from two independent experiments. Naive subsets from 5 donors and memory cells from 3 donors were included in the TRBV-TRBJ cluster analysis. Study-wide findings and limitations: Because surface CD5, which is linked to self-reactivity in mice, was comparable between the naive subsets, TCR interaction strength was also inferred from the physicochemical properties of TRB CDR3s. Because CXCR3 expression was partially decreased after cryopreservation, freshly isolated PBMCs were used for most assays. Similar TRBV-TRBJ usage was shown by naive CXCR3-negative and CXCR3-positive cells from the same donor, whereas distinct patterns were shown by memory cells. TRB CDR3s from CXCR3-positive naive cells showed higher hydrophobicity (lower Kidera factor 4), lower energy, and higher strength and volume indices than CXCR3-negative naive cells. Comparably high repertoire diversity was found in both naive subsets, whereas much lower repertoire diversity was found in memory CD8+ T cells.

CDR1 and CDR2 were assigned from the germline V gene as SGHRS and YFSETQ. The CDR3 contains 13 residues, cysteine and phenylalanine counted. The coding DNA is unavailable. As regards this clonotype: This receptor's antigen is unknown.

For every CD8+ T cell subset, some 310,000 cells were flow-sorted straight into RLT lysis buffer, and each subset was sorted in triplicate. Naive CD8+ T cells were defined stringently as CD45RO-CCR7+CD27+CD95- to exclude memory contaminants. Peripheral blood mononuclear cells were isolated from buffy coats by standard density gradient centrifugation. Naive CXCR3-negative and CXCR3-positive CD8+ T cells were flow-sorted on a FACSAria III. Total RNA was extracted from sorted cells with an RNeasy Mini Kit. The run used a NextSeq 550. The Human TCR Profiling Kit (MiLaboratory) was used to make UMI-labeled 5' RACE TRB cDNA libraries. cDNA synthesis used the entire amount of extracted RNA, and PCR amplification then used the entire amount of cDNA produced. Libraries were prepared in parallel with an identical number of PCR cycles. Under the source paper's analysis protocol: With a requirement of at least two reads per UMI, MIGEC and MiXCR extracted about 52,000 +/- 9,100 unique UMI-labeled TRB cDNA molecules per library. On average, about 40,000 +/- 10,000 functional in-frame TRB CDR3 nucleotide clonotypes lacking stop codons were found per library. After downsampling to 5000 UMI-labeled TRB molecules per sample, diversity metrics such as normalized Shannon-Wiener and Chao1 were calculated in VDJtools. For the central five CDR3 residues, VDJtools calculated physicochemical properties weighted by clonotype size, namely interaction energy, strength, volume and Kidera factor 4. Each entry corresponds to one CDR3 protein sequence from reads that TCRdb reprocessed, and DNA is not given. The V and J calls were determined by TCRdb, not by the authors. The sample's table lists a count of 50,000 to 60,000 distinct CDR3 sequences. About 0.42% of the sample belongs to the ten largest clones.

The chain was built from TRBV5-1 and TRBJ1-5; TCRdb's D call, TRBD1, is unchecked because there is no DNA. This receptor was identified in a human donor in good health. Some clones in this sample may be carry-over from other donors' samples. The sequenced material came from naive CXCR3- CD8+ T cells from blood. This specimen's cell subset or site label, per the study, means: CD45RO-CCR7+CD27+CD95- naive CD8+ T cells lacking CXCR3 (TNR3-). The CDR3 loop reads CASSSGQGASQHF.